One and the same sample provided the 19 T cell receptor beta chains below, sequenced in a study of OX40 agonist ivuxolimab in advanced cancers. Profiled with immunoSEQ multiplex PCR; TCRdb holds only in-frame clones, not every one. The sample lists about 77,000 clones; around 85% were seen once. The sequencing here drew on CD4+ or CD8+ T cells sorted from blood, taken in a trial of the OX40 agonist ivuxolimab. Receptors were obtained from an adult with an advanced solid tumor such as melanoma, head and neck, liver or kidney cancer.

The chain uses TRBV29-1 and TRBJ1-2, with a possible D match to TRBD1 (5 bases). There are 15 residues in the CDR3. Trimming shortened V by 4 bases and J by 7 bases, and 22 bases separated the two germline ends. In germline, CDR1 is SQVTM, CDR2 ANQGSEA. The CDR3 sequence: CSVADFISGYSGYTF. The CDR3 DNA follows: TGCAGCGTTGCAGATTTTATTTCAGGGTATAGTGGCTACACCTTC.

V usage is TRBV28 and J usage is TRBJ2-3; 9 positions agree with TRBD2. The J segment lost 0 bases and the V segment lost 2 bases, leaving 15 bases of the junction unmatched. CDR3 length equals 20 residues. Germline V gene data show CDR1 as MDHEN and CDR2 as SYDVKM. The CDR3 coding sequence is TGTGCCAGCAGTTTAGACCGACTAGCGGTCGTATTAACTAGCACAGATACGCAGTATTTT. Its protein product is CASSLDRLAVVLTSTDTQYF.

The rearrangement links TRBV2 to TRBJ2-7, with 12 bases fitting TRBD1. Germline CDR1 SNHLY, CDR2 FYNNEI. The CDR3 extends over 13 amino acids. Trimming took 6 bases from V and 5 from J; bases not matched to a gene: 2. CDR3 region: CASRGTGGDEQYF. The CDR3 DNA follows: TGTGCCAGCAGGGGGACAGGGGGCGACGAGCAGTACTTC.

The V call is TRBV14, the J call TRBJ2-3; a possible D gene is TRBD2 (6 bases). The germline V and J ends were trimmed by 3 bases and 8 bases, with 9 bases remaining between them. The CDR3 consists of 12 residues. The germline V gene encodes CDR1 SGHDN and CDR2 FVKESK. This chain's CDR3 is CASSQSGRTQYF. The CDR3 nucleotides read TGTGCCAGCAGCCAGAGCGGGCGTACGCAGTATTTT.

The rearrangement joins TRBV19 to TRBJ2-2; D is perhaps TRBD1 (6 bases). Deletions cut 3 bases from V and 2 bases from J, with 10 bases between. The CDR3 totals 15 residues. Per the germline V gene, CDR1 is LNHDA and CDR2 is SQIVND (reference sequence). The CDR3 DNA is TGTGCCAGTAGTATTCCGACAGGAAACACCGGGGAGCTGTTTTTT. Amino acids: CASSIPTGNTGELFF.

V is TRBV4-2 and J is TRBJ2-3, with TRBD2 matching over 10 bases. The germline gives CDR1 LGHNA, CDR2 YNFKEQ. Unmatched junction bases numbered 13, after V lost 4 bases and J lost 0 bases. The CDR3 extends over 19 amino acids. The CDR3 DNA reads as TGTGCCAGCAGCCCCCCCACGGGGTCGACTAGCGGGAGCACAGATACGCAGTATTTT. This sequence encodes CASSPPTGSTSGSTDTQYF.

This sequence joins TRBV5-4 and TRBJ2-5; D may match TRBD1 or TRBD2 (5 bases each). Gene TRBJ2-7 matches the end of the DNA better, so the J call may be wrong. The CDR3 runs 14 residues. CDR1 and CDR2 from the germline V gene are SGHNT and YYREEE (reference sequence). For the CDR3, the DNA is TGTGCCAGCAGCCGAAACGGGGACGCCTACGAGCAGTACTTC. Its translation is CASSRNGDAYEQYF.

This clone was picked up a small number of times. V gene TRBV7-9 combines with J gene TRBJ2-3; perhaps D is TRBD1 or TRBD2 (6 bases each). V lost 2 bases and J lost 2, with 17 bases in between. Germline CDR1 SEHNR, CDR2 FQNEAQ (reference sequence). The length of the CDR3 is 17 residues. The CDR3 sequence is CASSLWGGQKLTDTQYF. CDR3 in DNA: TGTGCCAGCAGCTTATGGGGAGGACAGAAACTCACAGATACGCAGTATTTT.

The rearrangement uses TRBV5-4 and TRBJ2-1, with TRBD1 identical over 7 bases. Germline CDR1 and CDR2: SGHNT and YYREEE (reference sequence). The CDR3 has 14 residues. With 5 bases clipped from V and 4 bases from J, the junction kept 6 bases outside the gene matches. The CDR3 region is CASRSGTVYNEQFF. DNA of the CDR3: TGTGCCAGCAGATCCGGGACAGTTTACAATGAGCAGTTCTTC.

By sample fraction, this clone is medium-sized. The V call is TRBV13, the J call TRBJ2-7; TRBD2 aligns across 7 bases. From germline, CDR1 is PRHDT and CDR2 FYEKMQ (reference sequence). The J segment lost 2 bases and the V segment lost 5 bases, leaving 6 bases of the junction unmatched. CDR3 length: 14 residues. The DNA of the CDR3 is TGTGCCAGCAGCCGCGGGAGACCTACCTACGAGCAGTACTTC. Translating it yields CASSRGRPTYEQYF.

The gene calls are TRBV4-2 and TRBJ2-5, with TRBD2 identical over 8 bases. The J call may be faulty, since TRBJ2-7 better matches the DNA end. The germline CDR1 and CDR2 sequences are LGHNA and YNFKEQ. CDR3 length equals 17 residues. CDR3 sequence reads: CASSQDSTGGGTYEQYF. For the CDR3, the DNA is TGTGCCAGCAGCCAAGATTCGACCGGCGGGGGGACCTACGAGCAGTACTTC.

The chain has TRBV5-1 and TRBJ2-7, with unresolved D. V gave up 1 base and J gave up 7 bases, with 15 bases separating them. The CDR3 consists of 14 residues. Germline CDR1 SGHRS, CDR2 YFSETQ. The CDR3 spells CASSLSGNSEEQYF. CDR3 bases: TGCGCCAGCAGCTTGTCGGGCAACTCGGAAGAGCAGTACTTC.

This clone was found a few times. This chain links TRBV7-6 with TRBJ2-5; D is unclear. The CDR3 has 12 residues. Germline CDR1 and CDR2: SGHVS and FNYEAQ. Trimming pared 1 base from V and 6 bases from J, leaving 6 bases between. The CDR3 loop is CASSLGAQTQYF. CDR3 nucleotides: TGTGCCAGCAGCTTAGGCGCTCAGACCCAGTACTTC. Combining the CDR3 with reference TRBV7-6 and TRBJ2-5 gives the whole variable domain GAGVSQSPRYKVTKRGQDVALRCDPISGHVSLYWYRQALGQGPEFLTYFNYEAQQDKSGLPNDRFSAERPEGSISTLTIQRTEQRDSAMYRCASSLGAQTQYFGPGTRLLVL.

This chain's CDR3 is CASSQEVVIRGYTF. The CDR3 DNA is TGCGCCAGCAGCCAAGAGGTGGTTATCCGTGGCTACACCTTC. The chain is built from TRBV4-1 and TRBJ1-2; no clear D. The CDR3 has 14 residues. Deletions cut 0 bases from V and 7 bases from J, with 12 bases between. Germline CDR1 is MGHRA and CDR2 is YSYEKL.

The chain employs TRBV27 and TRBJ1-2, with D uncertain. The CDR3 consists of 15 residues. The germline V and J ends were trimmed by 1 base and 8 bases, with 17 bases remaining between them. Germline assignment: CDR1 MNHEY and CDR2 SMNVEV (reference sequence). The DNA for the CDR3 is TGTGCCAGCAGTTTATTGTCGACCCAGCCTGGGGGCTACACCTTC. Its protein is CASSLLSTQPGGYTF.

The V and J genes are TRBV19 and TRBJ2-1, with D unresolved. The CDR3 spans 15 residues. V gave up 0 bases and J gave up 9 bases, with 15 bases separating them. Looked up from germline, CDR1 is LNHDA and CDR2 is SQIVND (reference sequence). This chain's CDR3 is CASSIEETYESEQFF. The CDR3 coding sequence is TGTGCCAGTAGTATAGAGGAGACCTATGAGAGTGAGCAGTTCTTC.

The chain employs TRBV27 and TRBJ2-7; D is perhaps TRBD2 (6 bases). V gave up 5 bases and J gave up 0 bases, with 11 bases separating them. This CDR3 is 14 amino acids long. The germline gives CDR1 MNHEY, CDR2 SMNVEV (reference sequence). CDR3 residues: CASSATGSSYEQYF. CDR3 bases: TGTGCCAGCAGTGCAACCGGGAGCTCCTACGAGCAGTACTTC.

This clone was observed a handful of times. The J gene is TRBJ1-1, the V gene TRBV5-4, with D possibly being TRBD1 (5 bases). Germline CDR1 reads SGHNT; CDR2 reads YYREEE (reference sequence). The CDR3 length is 14 residues. V shed 1 base and J shed 7 bases, with 14 bases lying between them. Here the CDR3 reads CASSLMMDIGEAFF. CDR3 coding DNA: TGTGCCAGCAGCTTGATGATGGACATTGGTGAAGCTTTCTTT.

This clone appeared once. The V call is TRBV10-3, the J call TRBJ2-2; D is possibly TRBD2 (6 bases). The length of the CDR3 is 15 residues. Germline V gene sequence: CDR1 ENHRY, CDR2 SYGVKD. Trimming stripped 6 bases from V and 4 bases from J, with 15 bases between. CDR3 residues: CAIRGMGGSTGELFF. The CDR3 region has the DNA TGTGCCATCAGGGGAATGGGGGGAAGCACCGGGGAGCTGTTTTTT.